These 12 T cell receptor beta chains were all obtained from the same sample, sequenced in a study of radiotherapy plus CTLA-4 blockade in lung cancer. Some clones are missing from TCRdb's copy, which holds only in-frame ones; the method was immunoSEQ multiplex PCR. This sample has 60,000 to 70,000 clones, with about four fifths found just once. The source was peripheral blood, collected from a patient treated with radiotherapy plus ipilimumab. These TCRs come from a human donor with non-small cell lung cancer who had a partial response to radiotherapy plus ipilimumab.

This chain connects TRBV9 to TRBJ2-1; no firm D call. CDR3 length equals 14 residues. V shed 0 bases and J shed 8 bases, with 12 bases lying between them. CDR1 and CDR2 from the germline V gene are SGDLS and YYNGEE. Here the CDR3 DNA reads TGTGCCAGCAGCGTAGGTAGCTTTGTCGATGAGCAGTTCTTC. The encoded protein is CASSVGSFVDEQFF.

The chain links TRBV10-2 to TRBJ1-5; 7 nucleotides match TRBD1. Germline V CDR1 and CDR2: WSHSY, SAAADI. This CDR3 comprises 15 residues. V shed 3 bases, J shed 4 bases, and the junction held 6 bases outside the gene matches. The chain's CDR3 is CASSDFPGQNQPQHF. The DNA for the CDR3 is TGCGCCAGCAGTGACTTTCCGGGACAGAATCAGCCCCAGCATTTT.

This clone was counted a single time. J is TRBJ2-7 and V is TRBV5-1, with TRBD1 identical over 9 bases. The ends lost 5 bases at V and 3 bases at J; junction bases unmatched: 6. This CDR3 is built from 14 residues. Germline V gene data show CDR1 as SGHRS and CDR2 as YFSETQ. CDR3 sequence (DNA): TGCGCCAGCAGTTCCGGGACAGGGTTCTACGAGCAGTACTTC. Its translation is CASSSGTGFYEQYF.

The CDR3 sequence: CAWNQGGTDTQYF. Here the CDR3 DNA reads TGTGCCTGGAATCAGGGGGGAACAGATACGCAGTATTTT. The chain employs TRBV30 and TRBJ2-3, with D possibly being TRBD1 (7 bases). The ends were cut back, 4 bases at V and 3 bases at J, with 11 bases in the middle. The CDR3 covers 13 residues. CDR1 and CDR2 (germline): GTSNPN, SVGIG (reference sequence).

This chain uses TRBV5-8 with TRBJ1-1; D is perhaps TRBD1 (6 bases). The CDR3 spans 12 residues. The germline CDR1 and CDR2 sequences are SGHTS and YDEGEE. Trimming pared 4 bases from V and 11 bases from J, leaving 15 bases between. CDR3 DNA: TGTGCCAGCAGCCGAGACAGGTTGAATGCTTTCTTT. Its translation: CASSRDRLNAFF.

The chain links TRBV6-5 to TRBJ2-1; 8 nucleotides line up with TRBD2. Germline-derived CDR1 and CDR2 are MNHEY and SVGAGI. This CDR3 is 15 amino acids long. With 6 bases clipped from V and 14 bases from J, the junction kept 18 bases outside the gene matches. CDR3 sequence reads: CASSQGSHRSGSEFF. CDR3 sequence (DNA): TGTGCCAGCAGCCAAGGCAGTCATAGGAGCGGGAGCGAGTTCTTC.

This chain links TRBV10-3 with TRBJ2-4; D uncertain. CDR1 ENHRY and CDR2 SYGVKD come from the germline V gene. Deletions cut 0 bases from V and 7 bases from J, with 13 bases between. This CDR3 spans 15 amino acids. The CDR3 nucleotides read TGTGCCATCAGTGAGTCGGGTCCGACGGGTAACATTCAGTACTTC. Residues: CAISESGPTGNIQYF.

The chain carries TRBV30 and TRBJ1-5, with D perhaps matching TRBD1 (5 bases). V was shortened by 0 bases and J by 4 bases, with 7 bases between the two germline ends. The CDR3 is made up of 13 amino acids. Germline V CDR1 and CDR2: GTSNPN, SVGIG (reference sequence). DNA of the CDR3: TGTGCCTGGAGTGTAAGGGGAAATCAGCCCCAGCATTTT. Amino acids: CAWSVRGNQPQHF.

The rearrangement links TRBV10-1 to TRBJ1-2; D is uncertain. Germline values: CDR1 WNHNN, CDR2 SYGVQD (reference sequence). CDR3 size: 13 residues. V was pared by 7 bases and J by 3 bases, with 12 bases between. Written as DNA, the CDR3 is TGCGCCAGCATATCCGGGTCTTACTATGGCTACACCTTC. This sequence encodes CASISGSYYGYTF.

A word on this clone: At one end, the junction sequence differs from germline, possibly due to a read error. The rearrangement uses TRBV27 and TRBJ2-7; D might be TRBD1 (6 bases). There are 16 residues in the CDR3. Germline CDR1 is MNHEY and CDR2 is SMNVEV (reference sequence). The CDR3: CASSVSTGTSNYEQYF. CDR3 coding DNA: TGTGCCAGCAGTGTATCAACCGGGACAAGTAATTACGAGCAGTACTTC.

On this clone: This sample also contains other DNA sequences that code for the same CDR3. CDR3 sequence reads: CLARGPANTEAFF. In DNA form, the CDR3 reads TGCCTCGCCAGGGGCCCGGCAAACACTGAAGCTTTCTTT. This chain connects TRBV29-1 to TRBJ1-1; D is possibly TRBD1 (6 bases). The CDR3 length is 13 residues. Germline loops: CDR1 SQVTM, CDR2 ANQGSEA.

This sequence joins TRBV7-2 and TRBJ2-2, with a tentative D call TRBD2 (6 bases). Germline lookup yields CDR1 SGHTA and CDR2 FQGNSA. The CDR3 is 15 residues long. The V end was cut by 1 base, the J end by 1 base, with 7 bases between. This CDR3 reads CASSLVRENTGELFF. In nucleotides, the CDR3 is TGTGCCAGCAGCTTAGTGCGGGAGAACACCGGGGAGCTGTTTTTT.